This TCR beta chain was identified in a study of T cell responses to AZD1222 COVID-19 vaccine. The study, taken as a whole, reports: Vaccination with two AZD1222 doses was followed by a rise in Spike-specific TCR breadth and depth. Baseline serology detected seropositivity in only a handful of AZD1222 recipients. Reports indicate that nearly half of spike-specific TCRs are directed at unmutated variant regions.

Whether given at about 4 or about 12 weeks, second doses were pooled. Clones were sequenced by immunoSEQ multiplex PCR, and TCRdb holds only the in-frame ones, with some missing. Of more than 150,000 clones in the sample, about nine tenths were seen once. The CDR3 loop spans 13 amino acids. Germline lookup yields CDR1 MNHEY and CDR2 SVGEGT. V lost 2 bases, J lost 9 bases, and 11 bases lay in between. As concerns this clone: The antigen is undetermined.

Sequenced material: peripheral blood, taken 28 days after the second AZD1222 dose. This TCR came from an adult who received the AZD1222 COVID-19 vaccine. V is TRBV6-2 or TRBV6-3 and J is TRBJ2-1, with D tentatively TRBD2 (5 bases). The CDR3 loop reads CASSYASAGEQFF. For the CDR3, the DNA is TGTGCCAGCAGTTACGCTTCTGCGGGTGAGCAGTTCTTC.